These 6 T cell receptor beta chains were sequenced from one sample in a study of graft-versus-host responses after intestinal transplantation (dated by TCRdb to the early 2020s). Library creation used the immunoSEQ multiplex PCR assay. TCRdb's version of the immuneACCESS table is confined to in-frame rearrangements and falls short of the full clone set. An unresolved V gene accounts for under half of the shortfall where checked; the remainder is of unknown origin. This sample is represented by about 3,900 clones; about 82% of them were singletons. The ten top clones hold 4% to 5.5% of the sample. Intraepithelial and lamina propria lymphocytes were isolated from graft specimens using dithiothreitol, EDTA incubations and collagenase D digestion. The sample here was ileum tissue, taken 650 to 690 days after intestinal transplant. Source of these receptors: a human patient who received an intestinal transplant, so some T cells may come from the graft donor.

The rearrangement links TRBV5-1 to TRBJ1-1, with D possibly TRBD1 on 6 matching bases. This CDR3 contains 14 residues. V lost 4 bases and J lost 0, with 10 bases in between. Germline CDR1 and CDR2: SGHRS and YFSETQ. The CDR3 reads CASSLGGLNTEAFF. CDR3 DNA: TGCGCCAGCAGCCTCGGGGGCCTGAACACTGAAGCTTTCTTT.

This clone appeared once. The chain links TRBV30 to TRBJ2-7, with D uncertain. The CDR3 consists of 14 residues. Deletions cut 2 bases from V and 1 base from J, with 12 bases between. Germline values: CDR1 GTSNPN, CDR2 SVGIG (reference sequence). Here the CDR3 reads CAWSRDDKSYEQYF. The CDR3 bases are TGTGCCTGGAGTAGAGATGACAAGTCCTACGAGCAGTACTTC.

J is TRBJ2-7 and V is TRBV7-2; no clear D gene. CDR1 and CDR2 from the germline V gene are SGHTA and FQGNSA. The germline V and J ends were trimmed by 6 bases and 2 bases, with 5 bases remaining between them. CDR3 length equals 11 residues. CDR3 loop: CASSSPYEQYF. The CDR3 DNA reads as TGTGCCAGCAGTTCTCCCTACGAGCAGTACTTC.

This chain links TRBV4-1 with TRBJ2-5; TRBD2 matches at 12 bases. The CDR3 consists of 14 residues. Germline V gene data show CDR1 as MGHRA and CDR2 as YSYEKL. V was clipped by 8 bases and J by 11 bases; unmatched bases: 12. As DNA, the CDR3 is TGCGCCAGCCGCTCTACACTAGCGGGGGGTGAGCAGTACTTC. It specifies CASRSTLAGGEQYF.

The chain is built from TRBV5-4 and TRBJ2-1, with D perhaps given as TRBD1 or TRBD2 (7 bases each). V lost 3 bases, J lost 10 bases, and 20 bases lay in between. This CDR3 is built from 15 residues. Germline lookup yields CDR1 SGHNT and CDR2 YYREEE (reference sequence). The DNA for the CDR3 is TGTGCCAGCAGCTCCAGGGGGGGGCCAAGGCCCGAGCAGTTCTTC. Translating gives CASSSRGGPRPEQFF.

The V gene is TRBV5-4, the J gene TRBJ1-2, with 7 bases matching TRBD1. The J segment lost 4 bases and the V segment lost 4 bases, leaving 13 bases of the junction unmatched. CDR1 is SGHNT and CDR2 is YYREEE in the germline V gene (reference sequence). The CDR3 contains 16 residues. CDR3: CASSPNRQGKGYGYTF. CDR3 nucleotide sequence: TGTGCCAGCAGCCCCAACCGACAGGGTAAGGGCTATGGCTACACCTTC.